The clone carrying this TCR beta chain was detected a few times. Its antigen is not known. The CDR3 covers 18 residues. The V gene's germline CDR1 is SGHRS and CDR2 YFSETQ. V was clipped by 3 bases and J by 8 bases; unmatched bases: 19. Sequencing was performed with immunoSEQ multiplex PCR; in TCRdb, only in-frame clones are kept and a portion is missing. The top ten clones hold around 5.1% of a sample with fewer than 150,000 clones, about 82% of them seen once. The data were obtained in a study of cytomegalovirus exposure and HLA in healthy donors. Overall study results and limits: First-cohort TCR clusters tended to co-occur in the 95 to 150 validation repertoires, a later analysis found.

This sequence joins TRBV5-1 and TRBJ1-3, with 8 bases identical to TRBD1. The clonotype comes from a man between 18 and 35 years old in good health and CMV-seronegative. The specimen was PBMCs. This CDR3 is CASSWGTGWEVLKDTIYF. For the CDR3, the DNA is TGCGCCAGCAGCTGGGGGACAGGATGGGAAGTTTTAAAGGACACCATATATTTT.